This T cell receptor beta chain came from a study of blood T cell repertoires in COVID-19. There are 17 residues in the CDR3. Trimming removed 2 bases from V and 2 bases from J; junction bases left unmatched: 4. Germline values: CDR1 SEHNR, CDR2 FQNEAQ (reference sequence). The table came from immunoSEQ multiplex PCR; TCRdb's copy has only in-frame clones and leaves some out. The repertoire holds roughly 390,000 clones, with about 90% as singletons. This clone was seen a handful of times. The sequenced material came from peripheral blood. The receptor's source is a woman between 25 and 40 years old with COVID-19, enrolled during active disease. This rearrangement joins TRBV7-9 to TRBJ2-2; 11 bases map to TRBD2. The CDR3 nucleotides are TGTGCCAGCAGCTTAACTAGCGGGAGCCCTAACACCGGGGAGCTGTTTTTT. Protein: CASSLTSGSPNTGELFF.